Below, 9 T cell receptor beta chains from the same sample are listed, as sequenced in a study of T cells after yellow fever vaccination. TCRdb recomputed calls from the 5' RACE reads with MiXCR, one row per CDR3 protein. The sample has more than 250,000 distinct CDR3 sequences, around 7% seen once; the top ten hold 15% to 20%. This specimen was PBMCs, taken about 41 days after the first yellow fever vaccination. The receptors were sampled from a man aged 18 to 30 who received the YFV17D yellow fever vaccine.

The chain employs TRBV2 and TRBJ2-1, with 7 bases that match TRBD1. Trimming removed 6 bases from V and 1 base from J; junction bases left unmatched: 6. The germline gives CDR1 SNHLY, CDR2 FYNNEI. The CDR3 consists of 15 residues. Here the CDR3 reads CASRTTGSSYNEQFF. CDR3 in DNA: TGTGCCAGCAGGACGACAGGGAGTTCCTACAATGAGCAGTTCTTC.

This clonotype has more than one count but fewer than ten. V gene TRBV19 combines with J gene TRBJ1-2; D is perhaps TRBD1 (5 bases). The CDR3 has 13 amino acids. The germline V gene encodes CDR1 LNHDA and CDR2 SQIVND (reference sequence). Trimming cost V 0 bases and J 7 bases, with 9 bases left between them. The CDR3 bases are TGTGCCAGTAGTATAGAGACAGTCGGTGGCTACACCTTC. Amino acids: CASSIETVGGYTF.

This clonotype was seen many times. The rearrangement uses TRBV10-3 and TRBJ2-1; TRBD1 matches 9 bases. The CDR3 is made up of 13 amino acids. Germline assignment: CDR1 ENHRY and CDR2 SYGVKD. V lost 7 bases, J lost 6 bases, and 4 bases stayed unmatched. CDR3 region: CAITRQGVNEQFF. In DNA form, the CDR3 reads TGTGCCATCACGCGACAGGGGGTCAATGAGCAGTTCTTC.

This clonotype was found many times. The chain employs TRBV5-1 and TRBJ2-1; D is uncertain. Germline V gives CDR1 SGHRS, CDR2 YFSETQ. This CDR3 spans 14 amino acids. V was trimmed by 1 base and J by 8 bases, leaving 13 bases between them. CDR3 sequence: CASSLRPDGDEQFF. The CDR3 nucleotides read TGCGCCAGCAGCTTGCGGCCCGATGGGGATGAGCAGTTCTTC.

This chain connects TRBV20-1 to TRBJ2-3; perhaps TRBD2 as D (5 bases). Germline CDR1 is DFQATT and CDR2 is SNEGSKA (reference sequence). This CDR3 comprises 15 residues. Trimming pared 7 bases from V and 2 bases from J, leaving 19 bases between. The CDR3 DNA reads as TGCAGTGTCCCCTTTTCGGGGATAAACACAGATACGCAGTATTTT. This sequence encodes CSVPFSGINTDTQYF.

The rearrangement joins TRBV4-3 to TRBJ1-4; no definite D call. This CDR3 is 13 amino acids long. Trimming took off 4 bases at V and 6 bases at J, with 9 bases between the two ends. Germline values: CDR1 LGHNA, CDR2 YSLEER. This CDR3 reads CASSRRSDEKLFF. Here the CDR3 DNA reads TGCGCCAGCAGCCGACGGAGTGATGAAAAACTGTTTTTT.

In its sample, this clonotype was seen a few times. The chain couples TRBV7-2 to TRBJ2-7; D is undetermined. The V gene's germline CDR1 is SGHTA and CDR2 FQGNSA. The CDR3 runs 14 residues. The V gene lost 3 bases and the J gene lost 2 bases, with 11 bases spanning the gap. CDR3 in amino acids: CASSFASPTYEQYF. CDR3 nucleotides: TGTGCCAGCAGCTTTGCTTCCCCGACCTACGAGCAGTACTTC. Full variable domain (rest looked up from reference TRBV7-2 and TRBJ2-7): GAGVSQSPSNKVTEKGKDVELRCDPISGHTALYWYRQSLGQGLEFLIYFQGNSAPDKSGLPSDRFSAERTGGSVSTLTIQRTQQEDSAVYLCASSFASPTYEQYFGPGTRLTVT.

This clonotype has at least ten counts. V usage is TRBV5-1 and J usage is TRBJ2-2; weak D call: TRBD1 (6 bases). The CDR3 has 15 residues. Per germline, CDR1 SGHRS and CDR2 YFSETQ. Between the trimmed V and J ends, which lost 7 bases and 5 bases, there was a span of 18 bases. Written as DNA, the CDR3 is TGCGCCAGCTTTCTAGGGACATCTACAACCGGGGAGCTGTTTTTT. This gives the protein CASFLGTSTTGELFF.

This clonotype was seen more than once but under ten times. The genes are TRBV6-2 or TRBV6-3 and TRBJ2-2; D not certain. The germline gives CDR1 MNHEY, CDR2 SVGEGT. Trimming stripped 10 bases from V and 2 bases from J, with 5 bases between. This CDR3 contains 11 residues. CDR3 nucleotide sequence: TGTGCCACCCAAAACACCGGGGAGCTGTTTTTT. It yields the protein CATQNTGELFF.